A single sample is the source of the 25 T cell receptor beta chains below, sequenced in a study of regulatory T cells in long-lasting Graves disease. Combining iRepertoire HTBI primers with Arm-PCR of CDR3 regions, the authors built TCR beta libraries. TCRdb analysed the multiplex PCR reads with MiXCR anew, one entry per CDR3 protein. This sample has about 350,000 distinct CDR3 sequences, with roughly 15% found just once. Time point of the sample: newly diagnosed GD, antithyroid drugs for less than 3 months. The TCR library was made from RNA extracted from PBMCs. This sample also belongs to another study, concerning T cells in Graves' hyperthyroidism and ophthalmopathy.

The sequencing here drew on peripheral blood mononuclear cells (PBMCs), taken at new diagnosis, from a patient treated with antithyroid drugs. These receptors were collected from a woman between 18 and 29 years old with Graves disease.

Ten or more counts support this clonotype. The J gene is TRBJ1-1, the V gene TRBV6-1; D not resolved. Germline-derived CDR1 and CDR2 are MNHNS and SASEGT. The length of the CDR3 is 17 residues. V lost 1 base and J lost 1, with 16 bases in between. The CDR3 bases are TGTGCCAGCAGTGAAGGGCTCGGGGTCAGGCAGAACACTGAAGCTTTCTTT. Protein: CASSEGLGVRQNTEAFF.

This clonotype showed up many times. V usage is TRBV7-2 and J usage is TRBJ2-3; D gene uncertain. The CDR3 runs 15 residues. Germline assignment: CDR1 SGHTA and CDR2 FQGNSA. Trimming pared 5 bases from V and 0 bases from J, leaving 12 bases between. CDR3 sequence: CASSRFAASTDTQYF. For the CDR3, the DNA is TGTGCCAGCAGCCGATTTGCAGCTAGCACAGATACGCAGTATTTT.

At least ten counts were recorded for this clonotype. The chain joins TRBV30 to TRBJ1-1; D gene ambiguous. Germline CDR1 GTSNPN, CDR2 SVGIG (reference sequence). There are 13 residues in the CDR3. The V gene lost 0 bases and the J gene lost 4 bases, with 9 bases spanning the gap. The CDR3 loop reads CAWSVGRSTEAFF. CDR3 nucleotide sequence: TGTGCCTGGAGTGTAGGCAGAAGCACTGAAGCTTTCTTT.

In the case of this clonotype: Here the CDR3 omits its conserved ending phenylalanine or tryptophan, so a read error is the likely source. The V call is TRBV30, the J call TRBJ1-1; perhaps TRBD1 as D (5 bases). CDR1 is GTSNPN, CDR2 SVGIG, per germline (reference sequence). This CDR3 spans 16 amino acids. Trimming took 3 bases from V and 5 from J, leaving 22 bases between them. CDR3 protein: CAWRRIFRGEWTEAFL. In nucleotides, the CDR3 is TGTGCCTGGAGGAGGATTTTTAGGGGCGAGTGGACTGAAGCTTTCTTG.

This clonotype was seen ten or more times. The gene calls are TRBV20-1 and TRBJ1-6, with D tentatively TRBD1 (6 bases). This CDR3 has 14 residues. Germline loops: CDR1 DFQATT, CDR2 SNEGSKA (reference sequence). The V and J ends lost 5 bases and 7 bases respectively, with 15 bases between them. CDR3 DNA sequence: TGCAGTGCTCCCCAGGGGCTGTTGAATTCACCCCTCCACTTT. Translated: CSAPQGLLNSPLHF.

About this clonotype itself: Given a far larger clone just one base away, this is likely a sequencing read error. The CDR3: CASSLAPLLTGAPDTQYF. The CDR3 coding sequence is TGTGCCAGCAGCTTAGCCCCCTTGCTAACGGGAGCCCCAGATACGCAGTATTTT. V gene TRBV7-8 combines with J gene TRBJ2-3; D is perhaps TRBD2 (6 bases). This CDR3 has 18 residues. Germline lookup yields CDR1 SGHVS and CDR2 FQNEAQ. Trimming cost V 0 bases and J 4 bases, with 20 bases left between them.

This chain links TRBV2 with TRBJ2-3, with D perhaps TRBD2 (5 bases). The V end lost 4 bases, the J end lost 7 bases, and 18 bases lay between the germline ends. The CDR3 is made up of 15 amino acids. The germline V gene encodes CDR1 SNHLY and CDR2 FYNNEI. The CDR3 region has the DNA TGTGCCAGCAGTGTGGGAGCGGACGGGCAGCATACGCAGTATTTT. Amino acids: CASSVGADGQHTQYF.

This clonotype was seen many times. The chain is built from TRBV7-8 and TRBJ2-1; 9 bases are shared with TRBD2. The CDR3 is 16 residues long. The V and J ends lost 5 bases and 9 bases, in that order; junction bases with no gene match: 14. The V gene's germline CDR1 is SGHVS and CDR2 FQNEAQ. The CDR3 protein is CASSPAVGGRAGEQFF. CDR3 sequence (DNA): TGTGCCAGCAGCCCTGCCGTAGGCGGGAGGGCCGGTGAGCAGTTCTTC. The full variable domain, in which reference TRBV7-8 and TRBJ2-1 provide the parts outside the CDR3, is GAGVSQSPRYKVAKRGQDVALRCDPISGHVSLFWYQQALGQGPEFLTYFQNEAQLDKSGLPSDRFFAERPEGSVSTLKIQRTQQEDSAVYLCASSPAVGGRAGEQFFGPGTRLTVL.

This chain links TRBV6-1 with TRBJ2-1; D may be TRBD1 or TRBD2 (5 bases each). Germline V gives CDR1 MNHNS, CDR2 SASEGT. The CDR3 sequence is 13 residues long. Trimming shortened V by 7 bases and J by 2 bases, and 9 bases separated the two germline ends. CDR3 protein: CASTEGTYNEQFF. The CDR3 DNA reads TGTGCCAGCACTGAGGGGACCTACAATGAGCAGTTCTTC.

This clonotype was observed many times. The V call is TRBV30, the J call TRBJ1-2; D not certain. The germline V gene encodes CDR1 GTSNPN and CDR2 SVGIG (reference sequence). With 2 bases removed from V and 8 bases from J, the gap between germline ends came to 18 bases. The CDR3 runs 14 residues. CDR3: CAWSPNRAARGYTF. CDR3 nucleotides: TGTGCCTGGAGTCCTAACCGGGCCGCAAGGGGCTACACCTTC.

Many counts were recorded for this clonotype. This chain uses TRBV28 with TRBJ1-5, with TRBD1 matching 10 bases. CDR3 length equals 13 residues. Germline values: CDR1 MDHEN, CDR2 SYDVKM. Trimming cost V 10 bases and J 5 bases; bases outside gene matches: 5. CDR3: CATGQGNDQPQHF. The CDR3 DNA reads TGTGCCACGGGACAGGGGAACGATCAGCCCCAGCATTTT. Based on the CDR3 plus reference TRBV28 and TRBJ1-5, the full variable domain is DVKVTQSSRYLVKRTGEKVFLECVQDMDHENMFWYRQDPGLGLRLIYFSYDVKMKEKGDIPEGYSVSREKKERFSLILESASTNQTSMYLCATGQGNDQPQHFGDGTRLSIL.

This clonotype was counted a few times. J is TRBJ2-5 and V is TRBV29-1; D possibly corresponds to TRBD2 (7 bases). The CDR3 totals 11 residues. CDR1 is SQVTM, CDR2 ANQGSEA, per germline. Trimming removed 6 bases at V and 5 bases at J, with 10 bases between. The CDR3 DNA follows: TGCAGCGTAGGGGGGGTTGAGACCCAGTACTTC. This encodes CSVGGVETQYF. The variable domain in full, completed from reference TRBV29-1 and TRBJ2-5, reads SAVISQKPSRDICQRGTSLTIQCQVDSQVTMMFWYRQQPGQSLTLIATANQGSEATYESGFVIDKFPISRPNLTFSTLTVSNMSPEDSSIYLCSVGGVETQYFGPGTRLLVL.

This clonotype has a count of ten or more. The chain recombines TRBV28 with TRBJ2-6, with 7 bases lining up with TRBD1. The CDR3 totals 17 residues. Germline trimming cut 7 bases from V and 4 bases from J; bases unmatched to any gene: 13. Germline-derived CDR1 and CDR2 are MDHEN and SYDVKM. In nucleotides, the CDR3 is TGTGCCAGCAAGCACTCCACAGGGGCGAACGGGGCCAACGTCCTGACTTTC. Protein: CASKHSTGANGANVLTF.

Note on this clonotype: A much larger clone differs from this one at a single base, so this may be a read error. This chain joins TRBV29-1 and TRBJ2-5; D is undetermined. Germline V lookup: CDR1 SQVTM, CDR2 ANQGSEA. This CDR3 spans 13 amino acids. Written as DNA, the CDR3 is TGCAGCGGTGAAACAGCTGCTGCAGAGACCCAGTACTTC. It specifies CSGETAAAETQYF.

This clonotype was observed at least ten times. The chain employs TRBV7-9 and TRBJ2-4; D remains ambiguous. The CDR3 consists of 15 residues. CDR1 is SEHNR, CDR2 FQNEAQ, per germline (reference sequence). Trimming removed 4 bases from V and 1 base from J, with 11 bases in between. As DNA, the CDR3 is TGTGCCAGCAGCTCCGACCTTGGGGCCAAAAACATTCAGTACTTC. Translation gives CASSSDLGAKNIQYF. Complete variable domain (other parts from reference TRBV7-9 and TRBJ2-4): DTGVSQNPRHKITKRGQNVTFRCDPISEHNRLYWYRQTLGQGPEFLTYFQNEAQLEKSRLLSDRFSAERPKGSFSTLEIQRTEQGDSAMYLCASSSDLGAKNIQYFGAGTRLSVL.

The chain uses TRBV10-1 and TRBJ2-1, with 9 bases fitting TRBD1. Unmatched junction bases numbered 10, after V lost 4 bases and J lost 9 bases. This CDR3 has 15 residues. Germline V CDR1 and CDR2: WNHNN, SYGVQD (reference sequence). The CDR3 bases are TGCGCCAGCAGTGCTTCGGGGGACAGGGACGGTGAGCAGTTCTTC. Translated: CASSASGDRDGEQFF.

This clonotype was seen more than once but under ten times. The chain uses TRBV12-3 or TRBV12-4 and TRBJ2-1, with TRBD1 matching 10 bases. V shed 6 bases and J 6 bases; nucleotides not matched to a gene: 11. This CDR3 spans 16 amino acids. This CDR3 reads CASRKRTGTGANEQFF. For the CDR3, the DNA is TGTGCCAGCAGAAAACGTACCGGGACAGGGGCCAATGAGCAGTTCTTC.

The CDR3 protein is CASSMYSGRPTYEQYF. The CDR3 nucleotides read TGTGCCAGTAGTATGTATAGCGGGAGGCCAACGTACGAGCAGTACTTC. This chain connects TRBV19 to TRBJ2-7; TRBD2 agrees at 10 bases. Losses at the gene ends were 3 bases for V and 4 bases for J; bases not matched to a gene: 9. The CDR3 has 16 amino acids. The germline V gene encodes CDR1 LNHDA and CDR2 SQIVND (reference sequence).

This clonotype was observed at least ten times. The J gene is TRBJ1-5, the V gene TRBV30; D might be TRBD1 (6 bases). Germline V gene data show CDR1 as GTSNPN and CDR2 as SVGIG (reference sequence). This CDR3 is built from 13 residues. With 2 bases removed from V and 7 bases from J, the gap between germline ends came to 12 bases. The CDR3 here is CAWSLQGAQPQHF. The CDR3 nucleotides are TGTGCCTGGAGTCTACAGGGAGCGCAGCCCCAGCATTTT.

This clonotype was observed many times. This chain links TRBV15 with TRBJ2-7; 9 bases are a match to TRBD2. J was trimmed by 6 bases and V by 0 bases; bases with no gene match: 6. The CDR3 contains 15 residues. Germline lookup yields CDR1 LNHNV and CDR2 YYDKDF (reference sequence). CDR3 sequence reads: CATSREGSGSLEQYF. DNA of the CDR3: TGTGCCACCAGCAGAGAGGGTAGCGGGAGTCTCGAGCAGTACTTC.

This clonotype was detected ten times or more. The chain couples TRBV24-1 to TRBJ1-2; maybe TRBD1 (5 bases). This CDR3 has 16 residues. Germline loops: CDR1 KGHDR, CDR2 SFDVKD. Trimming removed 3 bases from V and 3 bases from J, with 16 bases in between. Written as DNA, the CDR3 is TGTGCCACCAGTGATGGGGCCAGGGATTACGACTATGGCTACACCTTC. Translation gives CATSDGARDYDYGYTF.

This clonotype came up many times. The chain employs TRBV12-3 or TRBV12-4 and TRBJ1-1; D call uncertain. Trimming took 4 bases from V and 4 from J, leaving 10 bases between them. The CDR3 is 13 amino acids. CDR3: CASSYGLGTEAFF. The CDR3 DNA reads TGTGCCAGCAGTTACGGCCTCGGCACTGAAGCTTTCTTT.

In this sample, this clonotype turned up many times. The chain has TRBV3-1 and TRBJ2-3; D gene uncertain. CDR3 length equals 13 residues. Germline V lookup: CDR1 LGHDT, CDR2 YNNKEL (reference sequence). Trimming took off 0 bases at V and 4 bases at J, with 5 bases between the two ends. As DNA, the CDR3 is TGTGCCAGCAGCCAAGATTTGCCAGATACGCAGTATTTT. It encodes CASSQDLPDTQYF.

This rearrangement joins TRBV7-3 to TRBJ2-7; D might be TRBD2 (6 bases). V was pared by 3 bases and J by 5 bases, with 11 bases between. The CDR3 runs to 13 residues. The germline V gene has CDR1 SGHTA and CDR2 FQGTGA. CDR3 nucleotides: TGTGCCAGCAGCTTGGTAGGAGGGAACGAGCAGTACTTC. It encodes CASSLVGGNEQYF.

This clonotype was recorded many times. This rearrangement joins TRBV20-1 to TRBJ1-4, with a possible D match to TRBD1 (6 bases). Trimming took off 2 bases at V and 8 bases at J, with 18 bases between the two ends. The length of the CDR3 is 15 residues. Germline CDR1 DFQATT, CDR2 SNEGSKA (reference sequence). The CDR3: CSARRPGQWGEKLFF. Written as DNA, the CDR3 is TGCAGTGCTAGACGCCCGGGACAATGGGGGGAAAAACTGTTTTTT.